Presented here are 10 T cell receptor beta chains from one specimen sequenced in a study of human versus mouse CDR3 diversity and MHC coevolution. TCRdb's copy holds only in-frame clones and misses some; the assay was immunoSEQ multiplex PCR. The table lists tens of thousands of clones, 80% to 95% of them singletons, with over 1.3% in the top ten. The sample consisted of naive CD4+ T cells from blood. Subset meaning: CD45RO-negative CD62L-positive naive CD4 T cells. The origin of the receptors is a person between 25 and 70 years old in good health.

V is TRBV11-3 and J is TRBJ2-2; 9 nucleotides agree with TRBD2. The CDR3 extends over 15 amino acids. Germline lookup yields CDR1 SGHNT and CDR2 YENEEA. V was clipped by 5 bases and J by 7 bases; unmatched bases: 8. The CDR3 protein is CASSPRGSGGGELFF. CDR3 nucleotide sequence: TGTGCCAGCAGCCCAAGGGGTAGCGGGGGCGGGGAGCTGTTTTTT. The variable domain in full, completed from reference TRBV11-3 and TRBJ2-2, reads EAGVVQSPRYKIIEKKQPVAFWCNPISGHNTLYWYLQNLGQGPELLIRYENEEAVDDSQLPKDRFSAERLKGVDSTLKIQPAELGDSAVYLCASSPRGSGGGELFFGEGSRLTVL.

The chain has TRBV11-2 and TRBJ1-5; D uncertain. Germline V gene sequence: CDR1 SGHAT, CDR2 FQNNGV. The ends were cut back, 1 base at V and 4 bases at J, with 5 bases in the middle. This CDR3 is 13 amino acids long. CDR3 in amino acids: CASSLGVNQPQHF. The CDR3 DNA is TGTGCCAGCAGCTTAGGAGTTAATCAGCCCCAGCATTTT.

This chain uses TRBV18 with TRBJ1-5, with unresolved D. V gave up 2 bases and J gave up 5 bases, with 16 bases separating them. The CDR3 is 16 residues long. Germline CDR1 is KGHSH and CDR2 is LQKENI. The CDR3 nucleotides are TGTGCCAGCTCACCAAGAGTAGGCAGGCCCCATCAGCCCCAGCATTTT. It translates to CASSPRVGRPHQPQHF.

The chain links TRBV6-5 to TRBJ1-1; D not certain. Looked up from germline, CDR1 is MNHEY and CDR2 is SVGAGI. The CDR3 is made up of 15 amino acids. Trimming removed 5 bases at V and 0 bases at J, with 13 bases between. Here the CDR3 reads CASSLTFSMNTEAFF. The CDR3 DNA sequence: TGTGCCAGCAGTCTCACATTCTCCATGAACACTGAAGCTTTCTTT.

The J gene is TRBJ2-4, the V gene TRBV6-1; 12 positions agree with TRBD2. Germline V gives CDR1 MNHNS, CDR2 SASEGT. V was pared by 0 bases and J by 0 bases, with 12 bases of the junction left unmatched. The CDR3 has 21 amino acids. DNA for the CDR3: TGTGCCAGCAGTGAAGCGGGGGGGGGACTAGCGGGCCAACTAGCCAAAAACATTCAGTACTTC. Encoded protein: CASSEAGGGLAGQLAKNIQYF.

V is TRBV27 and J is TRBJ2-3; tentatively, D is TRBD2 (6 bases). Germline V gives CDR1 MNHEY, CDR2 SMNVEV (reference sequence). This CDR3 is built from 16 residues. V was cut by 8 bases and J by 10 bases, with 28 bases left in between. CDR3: CASVAFTSLGVGSQYF. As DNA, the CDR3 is TGTGCCAGCGTGGCCTTTACTAGCCTCGGCGTTGGGTCGCAGTATTTT.

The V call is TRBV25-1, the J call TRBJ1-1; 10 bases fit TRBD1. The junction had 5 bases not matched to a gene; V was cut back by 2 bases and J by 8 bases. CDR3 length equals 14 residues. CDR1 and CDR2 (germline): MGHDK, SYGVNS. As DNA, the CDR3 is TGTGCCAGCAGTGAAGACAGGGGGCCAGGCGAAGCTTTCTTT. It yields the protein CASSEDRGPGEAFF.

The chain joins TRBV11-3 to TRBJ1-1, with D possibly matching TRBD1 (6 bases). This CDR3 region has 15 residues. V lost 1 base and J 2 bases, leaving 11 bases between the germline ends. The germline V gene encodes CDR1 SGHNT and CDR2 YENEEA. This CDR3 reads CASSLGGGLNTEAFF. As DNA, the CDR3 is TGTGCCAGCAGCTTAGGGGGGGGGCTCAACACTGAAGCTTTCTTT.

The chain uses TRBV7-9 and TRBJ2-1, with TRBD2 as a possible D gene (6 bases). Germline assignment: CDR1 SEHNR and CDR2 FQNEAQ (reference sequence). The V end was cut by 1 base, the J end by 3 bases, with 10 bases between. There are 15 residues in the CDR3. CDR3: CASSLGGTLYNEQFF. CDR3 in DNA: TGTGCCAGCAGCTTAGGTGGGACTCTCTACAATGAGCAGTTCTTC.

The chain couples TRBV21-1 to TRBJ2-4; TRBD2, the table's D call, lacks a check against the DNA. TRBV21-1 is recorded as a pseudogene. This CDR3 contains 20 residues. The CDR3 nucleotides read TGTGCCAGCAGCGGTACGGGACTAGCGGGAGGGCCAGGTGCCAAAAACATTCAGTACTTC. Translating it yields CASSGTGLAGGPGAKNIQYF.